The 14 T cell receptor beta chains below were found in one sample sequenced in a study of shared clonotypes between healthy human individuals. The protocol was immunoSEQ multiplex PCR, while the TCRdb copy is restricted to in-frame clones and leaves out a portion. This sample has under 120,000 clones; 67% occur once, and the top ten carry over 20%. The material sequenced was memory CD8+ T cells sorted from blood. As to subset: CD45RO+ cells pooled with CCR7-negative TemRA cells. Every receptor here comes from a woman in her thirties in good health.

This chain links TRBV11-2 with TRBJ2-5, with 7 positions matching TRBD2. V shed 0 bases and J 0 bases; nucleotides not matched to a gene: 4. Germline CDR1 SGHAT, CDR2 FQNNGV. The CDR3 totals 16 residues. CDR3 coding DNA: TGTGCCAGCAGCTTAGATCTGGGGGGGTACCAAGAGACCCAGTACTTC. It translates to CASSLDLGGYQETQYF. Full variable domain (remainder filled in from reference TRBV11-2 and TRBJ2-5): EAGVAQSPRYKIIEKRQSVAFWCNPISGHATLYWYQQILGQGPKLLIQFQNNGVVDDSQLPKDRFSAERLKGVDSTLKIQPAKLEDSAVYLCASSLDLGGYQETQYFGPGTRLLVL.

The sample holds many counts of this clone. This rearrangement joins TRBV11-2 to TRBJ2-7; TRBD1 matches 7 bases. CDR1 and CDR2 from the germline V gene are SGHAT and FQNNGV. After removal of 5 bases from V and 1 base from J, the junction contained 5 bases not matched to a gene. The CDR3 totals 14 residues. The CDR3 DNA follows: TGTGCCAGCAGCCATACAGGGGCATCCTACGAGCAGTACTTC. Translating it yields CASSHTGASYEQYF. The variable domain in full, completed from reference TRBV11-2 and TRBJ2-7, reads EAGVAQSPRYKIIEKRQSVAFWCNPISGHATLYWYQQILGQGPKLLIQFQNNGVVDDSQLPKDRFSAERLKGVDSTLKIQPAKLEDSAVYLCASSHTGASYEQYFGPGTRLTVT.

The chain combines TRBV7-9 with TRBJ2-1; TRBD1 or TRBD2 may be the D gene (7 bases each). The V gene's germline CDR1 is SEHNR and CDR2 FQNEAQ (reference sequence). This CDR3 has 16 amino acids. V lost 2 bases and J lost 0, with 11 bases in between. The CDR3 sequence: CASSLSGTDSYNEQFF. The DNA of the CDR3 is TGTGCCAGCAGCTTAAGCGGGACAGACTCCTACAATGAGCAGTTCTTC.

J is TRBJ2-3 and V is TRBV7-3, with a tentative D call TRBD1 (5 bases). V was cut by 8 bases and J by 0 bases, with 18 bases left in between. In germline, CDR1 is SGHTA, CDR2 FQGTGA. The length of the CDR3 is 16 residues. The CDR3 nucleotides read TGTGCCAGCGCCGAGTACCAAGGGGTTAGCACAGATACGCAGTATTTT. Translating it yields CASAEYQGVSTDTQYF. The full variable domain, completed using reference TRBV7-3 and TRBJ2-3, is GAGVSQTPSNKVTEKGKYVELRCDPISGHTALYWYRQSLGQGPEFLIYFQGTGAADDSGLPNDRFFAVRPEGSVSTLKIQRTERGDSAVYLCASAEYQGVSTDTQYFGPGTRLTVL.

The chain joins TRBV5-1 to TRBJ2-1, with TRBD1 as a possible D gene (5 bases). CDR3 size: 16 residues. CDR1 is SGHRS, CDR2 YFSETQ, per germline. V was shortened by 5 bases and J by 4 bases, with 19 bases between the two germline ends. CDR3 coding DNA: TGCGCCAGCAGGATGCGTTCACAGGTGGTATACAATGAGCAGTTCTTC. This codes for CASRMRSQVVYNEQFF. The full variable domain, in which reference TRBV5-1 and TRBJ2-1 provide the parts outside the CDR3, is KAGVTQTPRYLIKTRGQQVTLSCSPISGHRSVSWYQQTPGQGLQFLFEYFSETQRNKGNFPGRFSGRQFSNSRSEMNVSTLELGDSALYLCASRMRSQVVYNEQFFGPGTRLTVL.

V is TRBV1 and J is TRBJ1-5. TRBV1 is marked as a pseudogene. The CDR3 runs 14 residues. Here the CDR3 reads CTSSRGLGNQPQHF. The CDR3, as DNA: TGCACCAGCAGCCGGGGACTGGGCAATCAGCCCCAGCATTTT.

This rearrangement joins TRBV25-1 to TRBJ2-5; 13 bases match TRBD2. The V gene end was trimmed by 2 bases and the J gene end by 2 bases; junction bases not matched to a gene: 8. Germline-derived CDR1 and CDR2 are MGHDK and SYGVNS. The CDR3 consists of 18 residues. Here the CDR3 DNA reads TGTGCCAGCAGTGAACGTGGACTAGCGGGAGTGCAGCAAGAGACCCAGTACTTC. This translates into CASSERGLAGVQQETQYF.

V is TRBV15 and J is TRBJ2-7; TRBD1 might be the D (5 bases). CDR1 is LNHNV and CDR2 is YYDKDF in the germline V gene (reference sequence). V was trimmed by 1 base and J by 5 bases, leaving 12 bases between them. The CDR3 has 14 amino acids. CDR3 in amino acids: CATSRVGRIHEQYF. CDR3 bases: TGTGCCACCAGCAGAGTGGGGCGCATCCACGAGCAGTACTTC. Together with reference TRBV15 and TRBJ2-7, the CDR3 gives the full variable domain: DAMVIQNPRYQVTQFGKPVTLSCSQTLNHNVMYWYQQKSSQAPKLLFHYYDKDFNNEADTPDNFQSRRPNTSFCFLDIRSPGLGDTAMYLCATSRVGRIHEQYFGPGTRLTVT.

This clone was counted a few times. The rearrangement joins TRBV4-2 to TRBJ1-3; TRBD1 agrees at 7 bases. J was trimmed by 2 bases and V by 5 bases; bases with no gene match: 6. The CDR3 has 15 residues. Looked up from germline, CDR1 is LGHNA and CDR2 is YNFKEQ. The CDR3 DNA reads as TGTGCCAGCAGCAACCACAGGGGAACTGGAAACACCATATATTTT. Its protein is CASSNHRGTGNTIYF.

The DNA of the CDR3 is TGTGCCAGCAGCGAACAGAACAGGGGCTACGAGCAGTACTTC. It specifies CASSEQNRGYEQYF. V gene TRBV7-9 combines with J gene TRBJ2-7; the match to TRBD1 covers 7 bases. The CDR3 covers 14 residues. Trimming took 5 bases from V and 3 from J; bases not matched to a gene: 7. Germline CDR1 is SEHNR and CDR2 is FQNEAQ (reference sequence).

The chain recombines TRBV2 with TRBJ1-5; 9 bases match TRBD1. The germline V gene encodes CDR1 SNHLY and CDR2 FYNNEI. The CDR3 sequence is 14 residues long. The trim removed 6 bases at V and 5 bases at J, leaving 5 bases unmatched. In DNA form, the CDR3 reads TGTGCCAGCAGAAAACAGGGGGCCTATCAGCCCCAGCATTTT. Its translation: CASRKQGAYQPQHF.

The chain employs TRBV6-1 and TRBJ1-5, with a possible D match to TRBD1 (6 bases). Germline V gives CDR1 MNHNS, CDR2 SASEGT. There are 15 residues in the CDR3. Trimming removed 1 base from V and 7 bases from J, with 14 bases in between. This CDR3 reads CASSEGQEGAQPQHF. CDR3 bases: TGTGCCAGCAGTGAAGGACAGGAAGGGGCCCAGCCCCAGCATTTT.

This clone came up once. V is TRBV27 and J is TRBJ1-2, with D uncertain. This CDR3 region has 14 residues. From germline, CDR1 is MNHEY and CDR2 SMNVEV (reference sequence). Trimming removed 2 bases from V and 8 bases from J, with 15 bases in between. CDR3 nucleotide sequence: TGTGCCAGCAGTTTAGGGCCGGGGTTGGGGGGCTACACCTTC. Residues: CASSLGPGLGGYTF.

The genes are TRBV14 and TRBJ2-3; 13 bases line up with TRBD2. In germline, CDR1 is SGHDN, CDR2 FVKESK. With 2 bases clipped from V and 6 bases from J, the junction kept 8 bases outside the gene matches. The CDR3 length is 17 residues. CDR3 sequence (DNA): TGTGCCAGCAGCCAACACGGGACTAGCGGGATCGGGGATACGCAGTATTTT. Translating it yields CASSQHGTSGIGDTQYF.